Below, one T cell receptor beta chain is given with its context. Execution of the assay was at deep level. Libraries were prepared by immunoSEQ multiplex PCR; TCRdb keeps only in-frame clonotypes and omits some of them. The sample lists millions of clones; approximately 93% were seen once. This sample was included in a study of shared clonotypes between healthy human individuals. The sample consisted of naive CD4+ T cells from PBMCs. Stated subset: CD45RA+ positively selected. The clonotype originates from a man younger than 35 in good health. Some clones in this sample may be carry-over from other donors' samples.

For the CDR3, the DNA is TGTGCCAGCAGCGCTGGCCTAGGGAGGACCGGGGAGCTGTTTTTT. Its protein product is CASSAGLGRTGELFF. V and J are TRBV9 and TRBJ2-2; weak D call: TRBD2 (6 bases). Germline CDR1 reads SGDLS; CDR2 reads YYNGEE. The germline V and J ends were trimmed by 3 bases and 5 bases, with 14 bases remaining between them. This CDR3 contains 15 residues.